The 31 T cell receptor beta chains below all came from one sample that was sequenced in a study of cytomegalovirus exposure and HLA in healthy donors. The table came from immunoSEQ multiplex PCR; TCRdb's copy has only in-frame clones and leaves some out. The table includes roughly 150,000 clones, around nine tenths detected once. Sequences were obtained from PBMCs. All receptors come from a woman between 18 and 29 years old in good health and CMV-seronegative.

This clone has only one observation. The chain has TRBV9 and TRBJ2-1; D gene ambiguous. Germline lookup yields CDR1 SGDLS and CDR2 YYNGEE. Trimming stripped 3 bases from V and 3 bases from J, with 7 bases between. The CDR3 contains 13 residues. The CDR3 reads CASSGGDYNEQFF. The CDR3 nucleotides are TGTGCCAGCAGCGGAGGCGACTACAATGAGCAGTTCTTC.

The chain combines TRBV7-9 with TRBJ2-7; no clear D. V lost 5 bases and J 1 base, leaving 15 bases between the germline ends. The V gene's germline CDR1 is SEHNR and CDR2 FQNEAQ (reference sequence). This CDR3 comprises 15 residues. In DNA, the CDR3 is TGTGCCAGCAGCCCCAGTTATGGCCCTTCCTACGAGCAGTACTTC. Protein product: CASSPSYGPSYEQYF.

As DNA, the CDR3 is TGTGCCAGCAGCGGGGACAGAGCCACAGATACGCAGTATTTT. This translates into CASSGDRATDTQYF. The genes are TRBV9 and TRBJ2-3; 7 nucleotides agree with TRBD1. V shed 3 bases and J 2 bases; nucleotides not matched to a gene: 3. Germline V gives CDR1 SGDLS, CDR2 YYNGEE. The CDR3 totals 14 residues. The full variable domain, its missing parts supplied by reference TRBV9 and TRBJ2-3, is DSGVTQTPKHLITATGQRVTLRCSPRSGDLSVYWYQQSLDQGLQFLIQYYNGEERAKGNILERFSAQQFPDLHSELNLSSLELGDSALYFCASSGDRATDTQYFGPGTRLTVL.

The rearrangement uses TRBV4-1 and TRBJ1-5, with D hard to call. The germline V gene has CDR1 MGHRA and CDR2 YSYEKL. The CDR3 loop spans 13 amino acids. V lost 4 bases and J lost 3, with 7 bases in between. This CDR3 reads CASSPTTNQPQHF. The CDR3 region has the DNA TGCGCCAGCAGCCCGACAACCAATCAGCCCCAGCATTTT.

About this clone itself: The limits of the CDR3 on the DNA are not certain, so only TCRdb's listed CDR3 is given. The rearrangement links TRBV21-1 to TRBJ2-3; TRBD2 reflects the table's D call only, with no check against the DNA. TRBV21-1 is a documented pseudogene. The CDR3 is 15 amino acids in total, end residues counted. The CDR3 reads CASSKEVGGGNTQYF.

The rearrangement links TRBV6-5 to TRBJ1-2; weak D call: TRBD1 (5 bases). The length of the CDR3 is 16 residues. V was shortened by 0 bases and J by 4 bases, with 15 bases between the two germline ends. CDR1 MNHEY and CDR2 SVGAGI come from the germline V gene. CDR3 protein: CASSYSPRGRLYGYTF. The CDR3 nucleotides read TGTGCCAGCAGTTACTCACCGCGGGGCCGCCTCTATGGCTACACCTTC.

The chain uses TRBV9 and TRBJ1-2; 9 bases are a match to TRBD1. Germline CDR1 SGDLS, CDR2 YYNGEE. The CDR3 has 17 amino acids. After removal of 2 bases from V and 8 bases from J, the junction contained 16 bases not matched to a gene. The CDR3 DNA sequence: TGTGCCAGCAGCGTCGGCCCCCAACCCGGGACAGGGAACGGCTACACCTTC. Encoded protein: CASSVGPQPGTGNGYTF.

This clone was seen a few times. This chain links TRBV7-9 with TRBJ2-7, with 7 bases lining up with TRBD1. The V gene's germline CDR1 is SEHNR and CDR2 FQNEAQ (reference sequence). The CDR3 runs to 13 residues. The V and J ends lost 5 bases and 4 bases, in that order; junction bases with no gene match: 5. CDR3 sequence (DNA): TGTGCCAGCAGCCCCGGACAGGTTTACGAGCAGTACTTC. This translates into CASSPGQVYEQYF.

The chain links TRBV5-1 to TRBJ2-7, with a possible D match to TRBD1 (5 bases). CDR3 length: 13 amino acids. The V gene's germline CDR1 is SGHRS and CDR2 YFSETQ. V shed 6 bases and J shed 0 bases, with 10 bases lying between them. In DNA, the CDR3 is TGCGCCAGCAAGGGGTCGAGCTCCTACGAGCAGTACTTC. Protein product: CASKGSSSYEQYF.

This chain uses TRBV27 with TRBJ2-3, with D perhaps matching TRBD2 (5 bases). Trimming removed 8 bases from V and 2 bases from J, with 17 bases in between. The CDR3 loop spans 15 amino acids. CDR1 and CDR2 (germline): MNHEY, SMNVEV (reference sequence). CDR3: CASGVDGDLTDTQYF. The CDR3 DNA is TGTGCCAGCGGAGTGGACGGGGATCTCACAGATACGCAGTATTTT.

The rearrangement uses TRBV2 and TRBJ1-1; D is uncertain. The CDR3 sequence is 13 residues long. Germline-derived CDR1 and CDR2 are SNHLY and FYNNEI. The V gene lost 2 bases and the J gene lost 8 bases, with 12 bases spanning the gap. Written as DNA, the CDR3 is TGTGCCAGCAGTGAATGGCTGGCCCGAGAAGCTTTCTTT. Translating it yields CASSEWLAREAFF.

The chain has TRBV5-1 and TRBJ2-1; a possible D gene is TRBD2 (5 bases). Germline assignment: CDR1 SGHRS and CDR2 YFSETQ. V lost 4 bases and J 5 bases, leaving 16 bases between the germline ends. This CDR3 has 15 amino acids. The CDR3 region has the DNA TGCGCCAGCAGCCTCCTGAACGGGGTGAACAATGAGCAGTTCTTC. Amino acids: CASSLLNGVNNEQFF.

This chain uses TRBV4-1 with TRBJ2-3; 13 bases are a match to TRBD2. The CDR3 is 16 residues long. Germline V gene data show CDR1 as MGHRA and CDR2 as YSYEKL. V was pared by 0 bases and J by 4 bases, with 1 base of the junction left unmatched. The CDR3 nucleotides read TGCGCCAGCAGCCAAGAAGGACTAGCGGGAGCAGATACGCAGTATTTT. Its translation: CASSQEGLAGADTQYF.

The DNA of the CDR3 is TGTGCCAGCAGCACCCGGACAGCTTTCGTGAACACTGAAGCTTTCTTT. This gives the protein CASSTRTAFVNTEAFF. V usage is TRBV21-1 and J usage is TRBJ1-1; TRBD1, the table's D call, lacks a check against the DNA. TRBV21-1 is reported as a pseudogene. The CDR3 loop spans 16 amino acids.

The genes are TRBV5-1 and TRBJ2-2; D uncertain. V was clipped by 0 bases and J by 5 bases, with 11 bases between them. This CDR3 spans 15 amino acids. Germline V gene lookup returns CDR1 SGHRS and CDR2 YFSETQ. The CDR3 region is CASSLDAGWTGELFF. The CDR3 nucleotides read TGCGCCAGCAGCTTGGACGCAGGATGGACCGGGGAGCTGTTTTTT.

This CDR3 reads CAISETDQQNTEAFF. The CDR3 DNA follows: TGTGCCATCAGTGAGACCGATCAACAGAACACTGAAGCTTTCTTT. This rearrangement joins TRBV10-3 to TRBJ1-1; D gene uncertain. This CDR3 region has 15 residues. The ends were cut back, 2 bases at V and 1 base at J, with 11 bases in the middle. From germline, CDR1 is ENHRY and CDR2 SYGVKD.

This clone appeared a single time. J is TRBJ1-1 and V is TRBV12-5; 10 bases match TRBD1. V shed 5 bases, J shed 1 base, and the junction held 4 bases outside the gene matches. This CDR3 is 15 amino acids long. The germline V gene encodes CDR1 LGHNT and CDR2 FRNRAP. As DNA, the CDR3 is TGTGCTAGTGGTCCTGGGACAGGGGCGAACACTGAAGCTTTCTTT. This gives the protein CASGPGTGANTEAFF.

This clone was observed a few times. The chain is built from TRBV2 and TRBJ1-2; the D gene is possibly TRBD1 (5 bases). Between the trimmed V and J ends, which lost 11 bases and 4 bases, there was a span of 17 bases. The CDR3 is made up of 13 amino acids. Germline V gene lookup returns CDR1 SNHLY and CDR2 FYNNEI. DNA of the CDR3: TGTGCCGTTTCACGGGGGGACGGCTATGGCTACACCTTC. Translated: CAVSRGDGYGYTF.

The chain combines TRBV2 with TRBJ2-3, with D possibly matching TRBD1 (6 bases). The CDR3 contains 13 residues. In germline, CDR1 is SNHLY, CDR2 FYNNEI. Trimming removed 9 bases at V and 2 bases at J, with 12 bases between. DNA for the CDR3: TGTGCCAGGATGGACAGCCTCACAGATACGCAGTATTTT. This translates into CARMDSLTDTQYF.

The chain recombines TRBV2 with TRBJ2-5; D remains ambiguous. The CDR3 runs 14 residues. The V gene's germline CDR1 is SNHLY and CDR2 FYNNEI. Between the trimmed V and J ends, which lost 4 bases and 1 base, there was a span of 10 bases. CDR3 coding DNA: TGTGCCAGCAGTGTTGGGCCGCTCCAAGAGACCCAGTACTTC. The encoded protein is CASSVGPLQETQYF. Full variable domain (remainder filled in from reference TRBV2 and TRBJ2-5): EPEVTQTPSHQVTQMGQEVILRCVPISNHLYFYWYRQILGQKVEFLVSFYNNEISEKSEIFDDQFSVERPDGSNFTLKIRSTKLEDSAMYFCASSVGPLQETQYFGPGTRLLVL.

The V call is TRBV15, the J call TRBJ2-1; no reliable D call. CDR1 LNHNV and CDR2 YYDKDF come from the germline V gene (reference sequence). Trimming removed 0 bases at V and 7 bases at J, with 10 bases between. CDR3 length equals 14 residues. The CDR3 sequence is CATSRDLGVNEQFF. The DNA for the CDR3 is TGTGCCACCAGCAGAGATCTGGGCGTGAATGAGCAGTTCTTC.

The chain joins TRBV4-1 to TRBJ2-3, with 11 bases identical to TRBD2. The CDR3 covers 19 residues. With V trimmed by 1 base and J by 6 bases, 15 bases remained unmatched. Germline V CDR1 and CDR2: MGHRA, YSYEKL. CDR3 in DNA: TGCGCCAGCAGCCAAGGGTCTACACCTAGCGGGGGGCCGGAGGATACGCAGTATTTT. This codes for CASSQGSTPSGGPEDTQYF.

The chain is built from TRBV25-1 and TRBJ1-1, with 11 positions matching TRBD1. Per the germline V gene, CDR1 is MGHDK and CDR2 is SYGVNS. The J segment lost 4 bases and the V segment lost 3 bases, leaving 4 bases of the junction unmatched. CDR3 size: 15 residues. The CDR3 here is CASSEGQGESTEAFF. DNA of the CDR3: TGTGCCAGCAGTGAGGGACAGGGGGAAAGCACTGAAGCTTTCTTT.

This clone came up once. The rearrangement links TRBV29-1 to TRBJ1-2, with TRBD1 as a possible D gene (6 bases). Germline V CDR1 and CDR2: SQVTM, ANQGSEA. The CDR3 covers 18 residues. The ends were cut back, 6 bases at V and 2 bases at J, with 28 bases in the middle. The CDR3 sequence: CSVQVLALGGQGNYGYTF. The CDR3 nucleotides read TGCAGCGTACAAGTGCTCGCGCTCGGGGGGCAGGGGAACTATGGCTACACCTTC.

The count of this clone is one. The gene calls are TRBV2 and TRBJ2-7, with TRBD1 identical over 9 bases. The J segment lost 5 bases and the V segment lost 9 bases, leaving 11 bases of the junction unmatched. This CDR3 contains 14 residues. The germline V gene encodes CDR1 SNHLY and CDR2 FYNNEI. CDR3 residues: CARGDRVAPNEQYF. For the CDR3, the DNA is TGTGCCAGGGGGGACAGGGTGGCCCCAAACGAGCAGTACTTC.

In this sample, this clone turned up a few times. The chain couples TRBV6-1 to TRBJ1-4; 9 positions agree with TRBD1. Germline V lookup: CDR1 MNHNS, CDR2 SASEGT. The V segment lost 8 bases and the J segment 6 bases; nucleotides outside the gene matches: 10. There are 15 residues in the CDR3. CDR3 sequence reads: CASDRGREKYEKLFF. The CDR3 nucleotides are TGTGCCAGCGACAGGGGGAGGGAAAAGTATGAAAAACTGTTTTTT.

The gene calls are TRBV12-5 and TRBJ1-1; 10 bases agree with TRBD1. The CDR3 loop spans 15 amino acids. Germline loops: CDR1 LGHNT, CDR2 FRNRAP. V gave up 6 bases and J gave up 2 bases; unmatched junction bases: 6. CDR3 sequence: CASGRWDRGNTEAFF. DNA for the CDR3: TGTGCTAGTGGACGCTGGGACAGGGGAAACACTGAAGCTTTCTTT. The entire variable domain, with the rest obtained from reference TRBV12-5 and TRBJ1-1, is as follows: DARVTQTPRHKVTEMGQEVTMRCQPILGHNTVFWYRQTMMQGLELLAYFRNRAPLDDSGMPKDRFSAEMPDATLATLKIQPSEPRDSAVYFCASGRWDRGNTEAFFGQGTRLTVV.

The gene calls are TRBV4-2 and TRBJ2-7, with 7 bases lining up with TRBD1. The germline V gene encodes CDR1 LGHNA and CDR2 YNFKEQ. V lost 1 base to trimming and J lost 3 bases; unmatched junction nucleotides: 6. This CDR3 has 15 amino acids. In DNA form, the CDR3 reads TGTGCCAGCAGCCAAGCCGGCGACAGGGTCTACGAGCAGTACTTC. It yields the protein CASSQAGDRVYEQYF.

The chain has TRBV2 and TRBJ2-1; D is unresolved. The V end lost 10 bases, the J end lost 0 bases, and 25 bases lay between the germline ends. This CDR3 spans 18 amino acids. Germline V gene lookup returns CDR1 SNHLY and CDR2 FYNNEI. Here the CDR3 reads CATNRPTHLQASYNEQFF. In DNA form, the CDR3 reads TGTGCCACAAATCGGCCCACCCACCTCCAGGCCTCCTACAATGAGCAGTTCTTC.

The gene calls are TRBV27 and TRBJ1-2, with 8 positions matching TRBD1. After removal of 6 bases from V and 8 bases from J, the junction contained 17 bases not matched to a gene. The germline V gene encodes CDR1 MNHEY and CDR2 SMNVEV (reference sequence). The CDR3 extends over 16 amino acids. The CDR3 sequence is CASRRLVETGDDGYTF. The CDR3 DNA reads TGTGCCAGCAGACGGCTTGTTGAGACAGGGGATGACGGCTACACCTTC.

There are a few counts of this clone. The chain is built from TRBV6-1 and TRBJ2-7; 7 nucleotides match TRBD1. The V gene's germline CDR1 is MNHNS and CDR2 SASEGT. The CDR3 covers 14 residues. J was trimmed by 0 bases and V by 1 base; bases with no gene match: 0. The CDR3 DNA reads TGTGCCAGCAGTGAAGGGGACAGCTCCTACGAGCAGTACTTC. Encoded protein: CASSEGDSSYEQYF.